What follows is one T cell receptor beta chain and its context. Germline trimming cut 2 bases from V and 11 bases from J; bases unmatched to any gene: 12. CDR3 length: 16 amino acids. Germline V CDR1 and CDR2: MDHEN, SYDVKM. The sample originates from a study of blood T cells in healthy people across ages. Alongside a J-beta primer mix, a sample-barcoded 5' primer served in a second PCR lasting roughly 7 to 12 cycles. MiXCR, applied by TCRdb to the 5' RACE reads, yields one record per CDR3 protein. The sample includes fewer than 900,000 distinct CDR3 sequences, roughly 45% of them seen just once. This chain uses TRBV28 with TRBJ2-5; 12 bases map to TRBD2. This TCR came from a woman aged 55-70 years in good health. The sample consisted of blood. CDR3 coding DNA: TGTGCCAGCAGTTTAGTACTGACTAGCGGGAGAGGGGAGCAGTACTTC. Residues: CASSLVLTSGRGEQYF.